These 29 T cell receptor beta chains came from one sample sequenced in a study of type 1 and type 2 diabetes patients. The PCR template was genomic DNA. Multiplex PCR with 30 forward and 13 reverse primers amplified the TCR beta CDR3. Via MiXCR, TCRdb re-called the multiplex PCR reads, giving one row per CDR3 protein. The table lists some 250,000 distinct CDR3 sequences, roughly 50% of them singletons. Sequenced material: peripheral blood mononuclear cells (PBMCs). The origin of the receptors is a man aged 18-30 years with type 2 diabetes.

About this clonotype: Given the absence of the conserved phenylalanine or tryptophan at the CDR3 end, a read error is likely. The chain recombines TRBV2 with TRBJ2-1; 9 positions match TRBD2. This CDR3 contains 15 residues. V was pared by 5 bases and J by 6 bases, with 8 bases of the junction left unmatched. The germline gives CDR1 SNHLY, CDR2 FYNNEI. CDR3 bases: TGTGCCAGCAGTTTGGCGGGAGGGTGGGGCAATGAGCAGTTCCTC. Translation gives CASSLAGGWGNEQFL.

The chain has TRBV2 and TRBJ2-2, with D perhaps given as TRBD1 or TRBD2 (5 bases each). V shed 6 bases and J shed 0 bases, with 11 bases lying between them. The CDR3 runs to 15 residues. Looked up from germline, CDR1 is SNHLY and CDR2 is FYNNEI. CDR3 loop: CASRRGRTNTGELFF. CDR3 DNA: TGTGCCAGCAGAAGGGGACGGACGAACACCGGGGAGCTGTTTTTT.

The chain employs TRBV6-5 and TRBJ2-1; D is tentatively TRBD1 or TRBD2 (5 bases each). The CDR3 contains 12 residues. Germline V gives CDR1 MNHEY, CDR2 SVGAGI. Trimming stripped 2 bases from V and 9 bases from J, with 8 bases between. The DNA of the CDR3 is TGTGCCAGCAGTTACGAGGGGCTTGAGCAGTTCTTC. Protein sequence: CASSYEGLEQFF.

V is TRBV7-9 and J is TRBJ2-5, with D possibly matching TRBD2 (5 bases). The CDR3 has 14 amino acids. The germline gives CDR1 SEHNR, CDR2 FQNEAQ (reference sequence). V dropped 5 bases and J dropped 2 bases, with 12 bases sitting between them. The CDR3, as DNA: TGTGCCAGCAGCCCCCCTAGCATACAAGAGACCCAGTACTTC. Translating gives CASSPPSIQETQYF.

The chain employs TRBV6-6 and TRBJ2-5; 7 bases are a match to TRBD2. Germline-derived CDR1 and CDR2 are MNHNY and SVGAGI (reference sequence). CDR3 length: 14 amino acids. V shed 10 bases and J 4 bases; nucleotides not matched to a gene: 12. The CDR3 region is CANGLVEALETQYF. CDR3 coding DNA: TGTGCCAACGGACTAGTCGAGGCCCTAGAGACCCAGTACTTC.

This clonotype has more than one count but fewer than ten. The genes are TRBV9 and TRBJ2-5; D possibly corresponds to TRBD2 (6 bases). Germline loops: CDR1 SGDLS, CDR2 YYNGEE. V was shortened by 5 bases and J by 1 base, with 18 bases between the two germline ends. The CDR3 is made up of 16 amino acids. CDR3 bases: TGTGCCAGCAGGGGGAGGTCGGCAGTGAGCCAAGAGACCCAGTACTTC. Protein: CASRGRSAVSQETQYF.

The CDR3 DNA follows: TGTGCCTACCAAGCAGCAGGGATGGTTAATGAGCAGTTCTTC. Amino acid sequence: CAYQAAGMVNEQFF. The chain is built from TRBV2 and TRBJ2-1; D might be TRBD1 (5 bases). This CDR3 contains 14 residues. Per the germline V gene, CDR1 is SNHLY and CDR2 is FYNNEI. The germline V and J ends were trimmed by 11 bases and 7 bases, with 21 bases remaining between them.

The chain is built from TRBV6-5 and TRBJ2-1; 7 nucleotides match TRBD1. The germline gives CDR1 MNHEY, CDR2 SVGAGI. The CDR3 contains 15 residues. The trim removed 0 bases at V and 6 bases at J, leaving 5 bases unmatched. The CDR3 DNA reads as TGTGCCAGCAGTTACTCATCCCGGACAGGCAATGAGCAGTTCTTC. As protein: CASSYSSRTGNEQFF.

V and J are TRBV28 and TRBJ1-6; D call uncertain. Germline V gives CDR1 MDHEN, CDR2 SYDVKM. The CDR3 extends over 14 amino acids. V was shortened by 3 bases and J by 4 bases, with 7 bases between the two germline ends. In DNA, the CDR3 is TGTGCCAGCAGTTTCACCCGGTATAATTCACCCCTCCACTTT. This translates into CASSFTRYNSPLHF.

The chain is built from TRBV7-2 and TRBJ1-5; 7 bases align to TRBD1. The junction had 4 bases not matched to a gene; V was cut back by 5 bases and J by 6 bases. There are 13 residues in the CDR3. The germline V gene has CDR1 SGHTA and CDR2 FQGNSA. The CDR3 loop reads CASSQGQTQPQHF. The CDR3 DNA sequence: TGTGCCAGCAGCCAGGGACAGACTCAGCCCCAGCATTTT.

The chain joins TRBV20-1 to TRBJ2-2; weak D call: TRBD2 (7 bases). This CDR3 is 18 amino acids long. From germline, CDR1 is DFQATT and CDR2 SNEGSKA (reference sequence). V shed 1 base and J shed 4 bases, with 22 bases lying between them. CDR3 DNA sequence: TGCAGTGCTAGAGTCGGTTGGGTTCCGGGGGGCCGCACCGGGGAGCTGTTTTTT. This sequence encodes CSARVGWVPGGRTGELFF.

V and J are TRBV2 and TRBJ1-1, with TRBD1 as a possible D gene (5 bases). The CDR3 contains 14 residues. V was shortened by 4 bases and J by 6 bases, with 15 bases between the two germline ends. Germline V gives CDR1 SNHLY, CDR2 FYNNEI. CDR3 DNA: TGTGCCAGCAGTGGTCAGGGTAAGAGTGCTGAAGCTTTCTTT. It translates to CASSGQGKSAEAFF.

This chain connects TRBV19 to TRBJ1-3; D possibly corresponds to TRBD1 (6 bases). This CDR3 region has 15 residues. With 6 bases removed from V and 0 bases from J, the gap between germline ends came to 12 bases. The germline V gene encodes CDR1 LNHDA and CDR2 SQIVND (reference sequence). CDR3 amino acids: CASSRTVSSGNTIYF. CDR3 nucleotide sequence: TGTGCCAGTAGCAGGACAGTCAGCTCTGGAAACACCATATATTTT. The complete variable domain, with remaining parts taken from reference TRBV19 and TRBJ1-3, reads DGGITQSPKYLFRKEGQNVTLSCEQNLNHDAMYWYRQDPGQGLRLIYYSQIVNDFQKGDIAEGYSVSREKKESFPLTVTSAQKNPTAFYLCASSRTVSSGNTIYFGEGSWLTVV.

The gene calls are TRBV28 and TRBJ2-7, with D perhaps TRBD1 (5 bases). Germline V gives CDR1 MDHEN, CDR2 SYDVKM. The CDR3 length is 16 residues. The V gene lost 4 bases and the J gene lost 2 bases, with 18 bases spanning the gap. The CDR3 DNA sequence: TGTGCCAGCAGTTCCCAGACCCAGGGTATACCCTACGAGCAGTACTTC. It is translated as CASSSQTQGIPYEQYF.

The chain has TRBV7-6 and TRBJ1-1; TRBD1 is a possible D gene (6 bases). The CDR3 loop spans 15 amino acids. V dropped 5 bases and J dropped 5 bases, with 18 bases sitting between them. The germline gives CDR1 SGHVS, CDR2 FNYEAQ. The CDR3 DNA follows: TGTGCCAGCAGCCAACAGGAGGGGGAGGGTACTGAAGCTTTCTTT. This encodes CASSQQEGEGTEAFF.

This clonotype was detected a few times. The J gene is TRBJ2-1, the V gene TRBV4-1; 13 bases fit TRBD2. There are 18 residues in the CDR3. Per the germline V gene, CDR1 is MGHRA and CDR2 is YSYEKL. J gave up 8 bases and V 2 bases, and 12 bases lay outside the gene matches. The CDR3 nucleotides are TGCGCCAGCAGCCAACAAGGGAAAACTAGCGGGAGGGCCGATGAGCAGTTCTTC. It yields the protein CASSQQGKTSGRADEQFF.

This chain joins TRBV19 and TRBJ1-2; D ambiguous. This CDR3 has 13 amino acids. V lost 9 bases and J 4 bases, leaving 15 bases between the germline ends. CDR1 and CDR2 (germline): LNHDA, SQIVND (reference sequence). CDR3 amino acids: CASNPGDFYGYTF. The CDR3 bases are TGTGCCAGCAACCCGGGAGATTTCTATGGCTACACCTTC.

This clonotype was detected ten times or more. CDR3 protein: CASSWRQGSWGYTF. CDR3 DNA sequence: TGTGCCAGCAGTTGGAGACAGGGCTCTTGGGGCTACACCTTC. This chain uses TRBV2 with TRBJ1-2; 7 nucleotides match TRBD1. CDR1 and CDR2 (germline): SNHLY, FYNNEI. V gave up 5 bases and J gave up 8 bases; unmatched junction bases: 11. The CDR3 contains 14 residues.

A word on this clonotype: A junction end diverges from the germline sequence, so it may reflect a read error. The rearrangement links TRBV5-1 to TRBJ1-1; TRBD1 is a possible D gene (5 bases). Germline V CDR1 and CDR2: SGHRS, YFSETQ. The CDR3 covers 14 residues. This CDR3 is CASRLDTLNTEAFF. In DNA form, the CDR3 reads TGCGCCAGCAGATTGGACACTCTGAACACTGAAGCTTTCTTT.

The V call is TRBV2, the J call TRBJ2-1, with 12 bases aligning to TRBD2. This CDR3 spans 16 amino acids. In germline, CDR1 is SNHLY, CDR2 FYNNEI. The V and J ends lost 7 bases and 8 bases, in that order; junction bases with no gene match: 12. CDR3 sequence reads: CASKDTLAGGPDEQFF. The CDR3, as DNA: TGTGCCAGCAAGGATACCCTAGCGGGAGGGCCCGATGAGCAGTTCTTC.

The rearrangement links TRBV19 to TRBJ1-6; TRBD1 aligns across 9 bases. Germline CDR1 is LNHDA and CDR2 is SQIVND (reference sequence). The J segment lost 10 bases and the V segment lost 0 bases, leaving 19 bases of the junction unmatched. The CDR3 is 20 amino acids. DNA of the CDR3: TGTGCCAGTAGTATAGATCTTAGGGGGACAGGGCCGCACGGAGCGTCACCCCTCCACTTT. Amino acid sequence: CASSIDLRGTGPHGASPLHF.

The chain combines TRBV6-1 with TRBJ2-7; 9 nucleotides line up with TRBD1. The CDR3 consists of 15 residues. The germline gives CDR1 MNHNS, CDR2 SASEGT. V lost 5 bases to trimming and J lost 7 bases; unmatched junction nucleotides: 12. The chain's CDR3 is CASSPSGQGSYEQYF. In nucleotides, the CDR3 is TGTGCCAGCAGTCCATCGGGACAGGGTTCGTATGAGCAGTACTTC.

The chain recombines TRBV7-2 with TRBJ1-5; 8 bases are shared with TRBD1. The V gene end was trimmed by 9 bases and the J gene end by 6 bases; junction bases not matched to a gene: 13. There are 15 residues in the CDR3. Germline-derived CDR1 and CDR2 are SGHTA and FQGNSA. The CDR3 sequence: CASSIAAGGGQPQHF. The DNA of the CDR3 is TGTGCCAGTAGTATAGCGGCAGGGGGCGGTCAGCCCCAGCATTTT.

The chain uses TRBV2 and TRBJ2-3; D possibly corresponds to TRBD1 (6 bases). The CDR3 is 15 amino acids. The V and J ends lost 3 bases and 2 bases respectively, with 12 bases between them. CDR1 is SNHLY and CDR2 is FYNNEI in the germline V gene. The CDR3: CASSEERDITDTQYF. CDR3 DNA sequence: TGTGCCAGCAGTGAGGAGAGGGACATCACAGATACGCAGTATTTT. Variable domain in full (rest from reference TRBV2 and TRBJ2-3): EPEVTQTPSHQVTQMGQEVILRCVPISNHLYFYWYRQILGQKVEFLVSFYNNEISEKSEIFDDQFSVERPDGSNFTLKIRSTKLEDSAMYFCASSEERDITDTQYFGPGTRLTVL.

CDR3: CASSVTGQGYYTGELFF. The CDR3 DNA follows: TGTGCCAGCAGCGTCACGGGACAGGGCTACTACACCGGGGAGCTGTTTTTT. The rearrangement links TRBV6-5 to TRBJ2-2; 9 bases line up with TRBD1. The length of the CDR3 is 17 residues. The V gene's germline CDR1 is MNHEY and CDR2 SVGAGI. Unmatched junction bases numbered 11, after V lost 6 bases and J lost 3 bases.

At least ten counts were recorded for this clonotype. The chain joins TRBV25-1 to TRBJ1-1, with D unresolved. The V gene lost 1 base and the J gene lost 8 bases, with 17 bases spanning the gap. This CDR3 spans 15 amino acids. Germline V gene lookup returns CDR1 MGHDK and CDR2 SYGVNS. CDR3 sequence: CASSELALGPVEAFF. The CDR3 region has the DNA TGTGCCAGCAGTGAATTGGCCCTCGGGCCAGTCGAAGCTTTCTTT.

CDR3 nucleotides: TGTGCCAGCAGCGTCTCCCCCAGGGGGGATTCACCCCTCCACTTT. Amino acids: CASSVSPRGDSPLHF. The genes are TRBV9 and TRBJ1-6; 7 positions agree with TRBD1. CDR1 is SGDLS and CDR2 is YYNGEE in the germline V gene. With V trimmed by 2 bases and J by 8 bases, 7 bases remained unmatched. The CDR3 has 15 amino acids.

CDR3 bases: TGTGCCACCAGTGATGCCGGGACAGGGGGCTATGAGCAGTTCTTC. Translated: CATSDAGTGGYEQFF. The J gene is TRBJ2-5, the V gene TRBV24-1; 12 bases align to TRBD1. The J call may be faulty, since TRBJ2-1 better matches the DNA end. The germline CDR1 and CDR2 sequences are KGHDR and SFDVKD. The CDR3 is 15 residues long.

The chain carries TRBV19 and TRBJ2-7; D might be TRBD1 or TRBD2, each matching 5 bases. Per the germline V gene, CDR1 is LNHDA and CDR2 is SQIVND (reference sequence). The CDR3 totals 16 residues. Trimming took 5 bases from V and 2 from J, leaving 19 bases between them. In DNA, the CDR3 is TGTGCCAGTAGTCCAAAAACGGGGACCGAAGCCTACGAGCAGTACTTC. Its protein is CASSPKTGTEAYEQYF.